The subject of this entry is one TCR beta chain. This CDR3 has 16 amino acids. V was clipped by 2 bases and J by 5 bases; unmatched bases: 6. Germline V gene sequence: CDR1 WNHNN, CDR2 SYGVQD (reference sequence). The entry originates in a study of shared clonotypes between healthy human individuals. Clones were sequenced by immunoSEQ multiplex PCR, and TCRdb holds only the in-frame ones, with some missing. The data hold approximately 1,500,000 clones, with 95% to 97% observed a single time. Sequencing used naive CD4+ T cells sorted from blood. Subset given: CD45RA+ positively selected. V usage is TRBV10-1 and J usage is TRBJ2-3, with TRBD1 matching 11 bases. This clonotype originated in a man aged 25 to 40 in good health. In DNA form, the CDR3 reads TGCGCCAGCAGTGAGGGAGGACAGGGGGCCGGAGATACGCAGTATTTT. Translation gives CASSEGGQGAGDTQYF.